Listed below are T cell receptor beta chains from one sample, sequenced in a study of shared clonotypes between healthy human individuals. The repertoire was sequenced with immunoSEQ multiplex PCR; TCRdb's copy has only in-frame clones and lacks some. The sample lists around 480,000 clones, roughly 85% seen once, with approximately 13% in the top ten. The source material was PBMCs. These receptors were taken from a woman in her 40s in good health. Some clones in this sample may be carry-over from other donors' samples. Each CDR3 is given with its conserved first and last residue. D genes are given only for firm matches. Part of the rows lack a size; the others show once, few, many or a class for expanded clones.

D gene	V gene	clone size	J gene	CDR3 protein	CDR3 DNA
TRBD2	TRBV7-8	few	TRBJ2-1	CASSLWTSGNNEQFF	TGTGCCAGCAGCTTATGGACTAGCGGGAATAATGAGCAGTTCTTC
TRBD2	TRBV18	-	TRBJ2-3	CASSPPGLAGGRSTDTQYF	TGTGCCAGCTCACCTCCCGGACTAGCGGGAGGTAGGAGCACAGATACGCAGTATTTT
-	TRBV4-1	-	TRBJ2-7	CASSQVQAGGWYEQYF	TGCGCCAGCAGCCAAGTACAGGCAGGCGGATGGTACGAGCAGTACTTC
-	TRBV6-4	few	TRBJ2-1	CASSDEAGHNEQFF	TGTGCCAGCAGTGATGAGGCGGGACACAATGAGCAGTTCTTC
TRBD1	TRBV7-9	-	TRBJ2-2	CASSSTGHGELFF	TGTGCCAGCAGCTCGACAGGGCACGGGGAGCTGTTTTTT
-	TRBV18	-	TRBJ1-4	CASSVGPPANEKLFF	TGTGCCAGCTCAGTCGGACCTCCGGCTAATGAAAAACTGTTTTTT
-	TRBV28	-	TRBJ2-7	CASSPSGTGLSYEQYF	TGTGCCAGCAGTCCGAGCGGGACAGGCCTCTCCTACGAGCAGTACTTC
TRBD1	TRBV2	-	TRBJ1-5	CASSAQGSRNQPQHF	TGTGCCAGCAGTGCACAGGGGAGTCGCAATCAGCCCCAGCATTTT
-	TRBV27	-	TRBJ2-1	CASSLSTSSAPGGEQFF	TGTGCCAGCAGTTTATCGACGTCTAGCGCCCCAGGGGGGGAGCAGTTCTTC
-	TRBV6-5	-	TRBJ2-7	CASSYSQGYEQYF	TGTGCCAGCAGTTACTCCCAGGGATACGAGCAGTACTTC
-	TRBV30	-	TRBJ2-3	CAWSVKGSTDTQYF	TGTGCCTGGAGTGTAAAAGGAAGCACAGATACGCAGTATTTT
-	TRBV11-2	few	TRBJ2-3	CASSLVSGDMQADTQYF	TGTGCCAGCAGCTTAGTAAGCGGCGACATGCAGGCAGATACGCAGTATTTT
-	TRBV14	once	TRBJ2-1	CASSSDVYEQFF	TGTGCCAGCAGTTCCGATGTTTATGAGCAGTTCTTC
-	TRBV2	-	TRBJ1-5	CASTALAGGNQPQHF	TGTGCCAGCACCGCGTTGGCAGGTGGCAATCAGCCCCAGCATTTT
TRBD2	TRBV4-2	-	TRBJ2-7	CASSQERGREAAYEQYF	TGTGCCAGCAGCCAAGAGCGCGGGCGGGAGGCCGCCTACGAGCAGTACTTC
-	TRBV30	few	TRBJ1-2	CAWSPTGGGPYGYTF	TGTGCCTGGAGCCCGACGGGGGGCGGACCCTATGGCTACACCTTC
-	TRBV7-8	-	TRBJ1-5	CASSILDKYSNQPQHF	TGTGCCAGCAGCATCCTGGACAAATATAGCAATCAGCCCCAGCATTTT
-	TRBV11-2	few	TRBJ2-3	CASSVGHAGDTQYF	TGTGCCAGCAGCGTAGGACATGCGGGAGATACGCAGTATTTT
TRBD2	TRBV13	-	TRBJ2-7	CASSALLAGVGEQYF	TGTGCCAGCAGCGCCTTACTAGCGGGAGTAGGCGAGCAGTACTTC
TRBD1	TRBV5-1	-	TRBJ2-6	CASSLEFLGTGAGANVLTF	TGCGCCAGCAGCTTGGAATTTCTGGGGACAGGGGCTGGGGCCAACGTCCTGACTTTC
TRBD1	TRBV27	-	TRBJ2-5	CASRTLGDRGKETQYF	TGTGCCAGCAGGACCTTGGGGGACAGGGGAAAGGAGACCCAGTACTTC
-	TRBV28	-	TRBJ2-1	CASQTGMSYNEQFF	TGTGCCAGCCAGACGGGAATGAGTTACAATGAGCAGTTCTTC
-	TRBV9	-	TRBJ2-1	CASSVSGSDGDEQFF	TGTGCCAGCAGCGTATCAGGCTCAGACGGGGATGAGCAGTTCTTC
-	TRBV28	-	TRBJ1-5	CASSFSGPSNQPQHF	TGTGCCAGCAGTTTCTCAGGCCCTAGCAATCAGCCCCAGCATTTT
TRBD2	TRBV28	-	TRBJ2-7	CASSTTSGAYEQYF	TGTGCCAGCAGCACAACTAGCGGGGCCTACGAGCAGTACTTC